The text below deals with one TCR beta chain. This clone came up a few times. Its antigen is still unknown. The input lacks base qualities; no much larger clone sits a single base away. The cohort comprised approximately 700 healthy bone marrow donors. At the time of sampling, every cohort member was nominally healthy, though immune exposures that went unrecorded were likely present. The donor was CMV seropositive and belonged to the group of more than 250 seropositive cohort members. Every donor gave a peripheral blood sample, and the peripheral blood mononuclear cells from that sample were used for TCR beta sequencing. The Qiagen DNeasy Blood Extraction Kit was used to extract genomic DNA from the blood cell samples. The record originates from a study of cytomegalovirus exposure and HLA in healthy donors (dated by TCRdb to 2017 to 2019). In the study overall: An earlier analysis of several hundred of the donors reported 250 to 350 Gb of sequence data and 120 million or so unique TCR beta sequences from 150 million to 200 million T cells. Typing coverage differed by locus: A, B, C, DRB1 and DQB1 were typed in about 629-640 donors, DQA1 in about 550, DPA1 in some 600, and DPB1 in 472. The study was designed to test whether signatures of past pathogen exposure could be identified by cataloging public T cell receptors. Alongside the repertoire data, information on donor age, sex, ethnicity and CMV serostatus was compiled. Along with the roughly 700-subject first cohort, a separate validation cohort of around 120 different subjects was used. In the later analysis, no new phenotypic data were used to find candidate immune exposures; instead, reliance was placed on TCR beta sequences and their occurrence across donors. Every discovery cohort repertoire had been produced on one sequencing platform. In an earlier analysis of about 590 of the donors, high-throughput TCR beta sequencing was used to judge whether each TCR beta V gene segment behaved as functional or pseudogenic. To predict cytomegalovirus infection status, the study combined high-throughput TCR immunosequencing, statistical association of individual TCRs with disease status, and machine learning. An early release covering 550 to 700 HLA-typed donors comprised around 300 gigabases of sequencing data and roughly 85 million unique TCR sequences. On average, approximately 250,000 unique TCR beta nucleotide sequences were sequenced per donor among about 400 genotyped donors of the cohort, with approximately 18% of those sequences being non-productive. Of the approximately 400 genotyped donors, less than 85% were placed in the genetic ancestry cluster associated with self-reported Caucasian donors. To study patterns of TCR occurrence, a later analysis re-analyzed previously published TCR beta repertoires from several hundred donors and added high-resolution HLA genotyping. Class I and class II HLA loci were covered by the typing at four-digit resolution. Roughly 5 DR-DQ haplotypes were treated as single units for association and clustering because of strong linkage in the cohort. Genome-wide SNP genotypes for about 65% of the roughly 670 donors were used in a later genetic analysis, which treated that subset as a discovery cohort. Using immunosequencing, the study profiled T cell repertoires from roughly 650 subjects and related those repertoires to cytomegalovirus serostatus. Findings and caveats that apply to the study as a whole: The classifier was reported to diagnose cytomegalovirus status with high specificity and sensitivity in both the original and validation cohorts. At a false discovery rate of 0.05, a later analysis linked 16,951 TCR beta sequences to specific HLA alleles. A later analysis found that HLA-associated TCR beta chains were more clonally expanded and had lower generation probabilities than equally common non-associated chains. The authors suggested that the approach could potentially be generalized to other disease states and immunological phenotypes. The cohort was sequenced for TCR beta chains only, and without alpha or paired-chain data the features that could be detected were limited. The study listed 150 to 200 TCR beta chains as associated with cytomegalovirus. In an earlier analysis of 500 to 650 of the donors, most TCR beta V segments appeared in productive rearrangements about 87% or about 30% of the time, broadly matching IMGT annotations. While some public TCRs were present in many individuals, most TCR sequences turned up only very rarely across donors. The only immune exposure information available for the cohort was CMV serostatus. In a later analysis, the rate of TCR association differed among HLA loci, with DRB1 alleles having the most associated TCRs and HLA-C alleles having the fewest. Roughly uniform sequencing depth across donors was assumed in presence/absence analyses, although this assumption may not hold. In a later analysis, most CMV-associated TCR beta chains were found to appear HLA-restricted, with HLA associations seemingly driven largely by CMV exposure. V-gene and J-gene trimming of TCR beta chains was associated with a missense DCLRE1C variant in a later genetic analysis, and the association was replicated in an independent cohort. A further reported finding was that TCR beta sequences accurately predicted the HLA-A and HLA-B alleles for most subjects in the first cohort. In vitro tests confirmed that a few of the cytomegalovirus-associated TCR beta chains recognize cytomegalovirus antigens. Because HLA typing was unavailable for some donors at each locus, only the typed subset was used in association tests. The sequencing pipeline was judged likely to have produced a cluster of highly shared sequence variants as a technical artifact. Assigning TCR associations to individual alleles was difficult when HLA alleles, especially DR and DQ, strongly co-occurred. A later analysis reported that several top co-occurrence clusters appeared linked to parvovirus B19, influenza, CMV and Epstein-Barr virus. Because counts were too low, more than 15 rarely observed V segments, including chromosome 9 orphons, were excluded from the earlier analysis of 587 of the donors. Linkage disequilibrium might explain the correlated functional status among segregating V segments, but an unknown experimental factor could not be excluded. According to a later genetic analysis, donors in an Asian-associated ancestry cluster had fewer N-insertions in productive TCRs than the approximately 630-donor mean.

Library preparation was by the immunoSEQ multiplex PCR assay. For the multiplex PCR, a mixture combining 60 forward primers for TCR Vbeta segments and 13 reverse primers for TCR Jbeta segments was used. The CDR3 region of rearranged TCR beta genes was amplified from genomic DNA by a multiplex PCR assay. Amplified TCR beta libraries were sequenced as 87-base-pair reads on the Illumina HiSeq System. The original methods were these. A later analysis counted about 80 million unique TCR beta chains across the approximately 700 repertoires, and roughly 9.9 million of these chains were shared by at least two donors. Raw reads were error-corrected and collapsed into unique sequences with a nearest-neighbor algorithm that merged closely related sequences to remove PCR and sequencing errors. CDR3 sequences were aligned to IMGT reference sequences to assign V, D and J gene segments. For a sequence to be retained, a match of at least six nucleotides was required to both a V gene segment and a J gene segment. A rearrangement was called productive if the CDR3 had no stop codons and remained in frame with V and J, and every other rearrangement was called non-productive. CDR3 was defined by IMGT convention, running from the second conserved V-encoded cysteine to the conserved J-encoded phenylalanine. Sequences without an unambiguous match to a single V gene segment were excluded from the earlier analysis of 450 to 750 of the donors. An earlier analysis of a few hundred of the donors classified V segments as functional when productive rearrangements were above 56.7% and as segregating when the standard deviation between donors was above 5%. A statistical classification framework was built to diagnose cytomegalovirus status from the catalog of TCR beta chain sequences. In a later analysis, TCR nucleotide sequences were compared against IMGT/GENE-DB human TR gene sequences so that V and J genes could be assigned. Using the TCRdist pipeline, a later analysis assigned CDR3 sequences along with most-parsimonious VDJ recombination scenarios. A later analysis defined each TCR beta chain by its CDR3 amino acid sequence plus V-gene family, and excluded reads lacking a unique V-gene family. A later analysis removed several hundred highly shared, low-generation-probability nucleotide sequences to deal with suspected cross-contamination and a sequencing artifact. In a later analysis, a clonal expansion index for each public chain was calculated from normalized within-repertoire ranks of inferred template counts. In a later analysis, generation probabilities were computed with a VDJ recombination model fitted to out-of-frame rearrangements, and the resulting probabilities were checked against IGoR. In a later analysis, hypergeometric tests were used to score TCR-TCR, TCR-HLA and TCR-CMV co-occurrence, with a repertoire-size bias correction applied to TCR pairs. A later analysis estimated false discovery rates by permuting HLA or CMV assignments 20 times. In a later analysis, co-occurring TCRs were grouped using DBSCAN, and TCRdist sequence similarity was added for clustering within HLA-allele-positive subsets. Repertoires with fewer than 30,000 or more than 120,000 public chains, plus five repertoires with anomalous nucleotide sharing, were excluded from co-occurrence clustering. Imported from immuneACCESS, the table was reduced by TCRdb to in-frame sequences with V and J called. These copies leave out some clones; in studies compared against another copy, an unresolved V gene accounts for under half, and the cause of the remainder is not known. Clonal size and the V and J genes are those of that table, whereas D and trimming came from the DNA. For this sample the table gives over 250,000 clones, of which about nine tenths were detected only once. The ten largest clones take up around 3.7% of the sample.

The receptor comes from a man aged 35 to 55 in good health and CMV-seropositive. Sequencing input: PBMCs.

The DNA sequence is given as TGTGCCAGCAGCTCGGAGGGGCATAGCAATCAGCCCCAGCATTTT. Its coded protein is CASSSEGHSNQPQHF. The V and J segments used are TRBV5-4 and TRBJ1-5; TRBD1 might be the D gene, on 5 matching bases. There are 15 amino acids in the CDR3, from cysteine to phenylalanine inclusive. Only the CDR3 part of the read is kept: 45 bases, read in frame from the first base. V is reduced by 3 bases and J by 0 bases, leaving a spacing of 10 bases between them. Looking up the germline V gene (reference sequence) yields CDR1 SGHNT and CDR2 YYREEE.